This T cell receptor (beta chain) comes out of a study of low-dose radiotherapy and immunotherapy resistance in tumors. About the research overall: Fractions of 1 Gy went to Cohort 2 every two weeks, for 13 Gy over 26 weeks. It was every two weeks, one day before radiation and immunotherapy, that intravenous cyclophosphamide 200 mg/m2 was given.

Time point of the sample: before trial treatment. The therapy administered to donors comprised nivolumab, ipilimumab, aspirin, low-dose cyclophosphamide and low-dose radiotherapy. Enrollment required an advanced solid tumor negative for tumor-infiltrating lymphocytes. V was shortened by 1 base and J by 3 bases, with 19 bases between the two germline ends. Germline lookup yields CDR1 LGHNA and CDR2 YSLEER. This CDR3 is 18 amino acids long. Priming of first-strand cDNA relied on TRAV- and TRBV-specific primers (covering alpha and beta chains). TCRs underwent roughly 20 PCR cycles of amplification with a constant-region primer and V-primer adapter. TCRdb re-called the reads through MiXCR, storing one row per CDR3 protein. The sample records 80,000 to 95,000 distinct CDR3 sequences, roughly a tenth being singletons. This clonotype has at least ten counts.

The clonotype originates from a male donor with prostate cancer. The sequenced sample was PBMCs, obtained before treatment. The chain employs TRBV4-3 and TRBJ2-4; perhaps TRBD1 as D (6 bases). The CDR3: CASSQVQGRGLGKNIQYF. CDR3 DNA: TGCGCCAGCAGCCAAGTGCAGGGCAGGGGATTAGGCAAAAACATTCAGTACTTC.